Listed below are T cell receptor beta chains from one sample, sequenced in a study of cytomegalovirus exposure and HLA in healthy donors. The table came from immunoSEQ multiplex PCR; TCRdb's copy has only in-frame clones and leaves some out. The data contain 150,000 to 250,000 clones, 79% of them singletons. The sequencing input was PBMCs. These receptors were obtained from a girl between 5 and 17 years old in good health and CMV-seropositive. Both conserved end residues are part of each CDR3. The order of the fields is V gene, J gene, D gene, clone size, CDR3 length, CDR3 protein, CDR3 DNA. The D gene is left open where the match is weak. Size values are once, few and many counts, or a class for expanded clones, and some rows have none.

>TRBV7-9|TRBJ2-1|TRBD2|few|15
CASRALAGGGNEQFF
TGTGCCAGCAGGGCACTAGCGGGAGGCGGGAATGAGCAGTTCTTC
>TRBV6-5|TRBJ2-1|TRBD2|-|12
CASSESGGEQFF
TGTGCCAGCAGTGAGAGCGGGGGTGAGCAGTTCTTC
>TRBV27|TRBJ2-7|-|-|17
CATRDAGGGLSSYEQYF
TGTGCCACTCGAGACGCTGGGGGAGGACTATCATCCTACGAGCAGTACTTC
>TRBV11-2|TRBJ2-1|TRBD1|-|15
CASTEDRGSYNEQFF
TGTGCCAGCACCGAGGACAGGGGCTCCTACAATGAGCAGTTCTTC
>TRBV11-2|TRBJ2-5|-|-|15
CASSPQTGWRETQYF
TGTGCCAGCAGCCCACAGACAGGCTGGAGGGAGACCCAGTACTTC
>TRBV5-5|TRBJ1-1|-|-|13
CASGRQMNTEAFF
TGTGCCAGCGGACGACAGATGAACACTGAAGCTTTCTTT
>TRBV7-2|TRBJ2-2|-|-|14
CASSPRRGVWELFF
TGTGCCAGCAGCCCCCGCCGGGGAGTGTGGGAGCTGTTTTTT
>TRBV19|TRBJ1-5|-|-|15
CASSITYHSNQPQHF
TGTGCCAGTAGTATTACCTACCATAGCAATCAGCCCCAGCATTTT
>TRBV9|TRBJ1-2|-|-|10
CASGEGGYTF
TGTGCCAGCGGGGAGGGGGGCTACACCTTC
>TRBV9|TRBJ1-3|-|few|13
CASGRDGGNTIYF
TGTGCCAGCGGGAGGGATGGTGGAAACACCATATATTTT
>TRBV13|TRBJ2-1|TRBD2|once|15
CASSFSPGRDNEQFF
TGTGCCAGCAGCTTTTCGCCAGGGAGGGACAATGAGCAGTTCTTC
>TRBV19|TRBJ1-6|TRBD1|-|13
CASSRQGTGWFHF
TGTGCCAGTAGTAGACAGGGGACGGGTTGGTTCCACTTT
>TRBV7-9|TRBJ2-1|TRBD1|-|15
CASSVGQVSYNEQFF
TGTGCCAGCAGCGTGGGACAGGTTTCCTACAATGAGCAGTTCTTC
>TRBV13|TRBJ2-7|TRBD2|-|15
CASSLRAGAVYEQYF
TGTGCCAGCAGCTTAAGAGCGGGGGCCGTCTACGAGCAGTACTTC
>TRBV5-6|TRBJ2-7|TRBD1|-|15
CASSLAGQGAYEQYF
TGTGCCAGCAGCTTGGCCGGGCAGGGGGCTTACGAGCAGTATTTC
>TRBV5-1|TRBJ2-7|TRBD1|once|15
CASSTTGGNAYEQYF
TGCGCCAGCAGTACCACAGGGGGCAACGCTTACGAGCAGTACTTC
>TRBV7-2|TRBJ2-4|-|-|16
CASSLYRGTAKNIQYF
TGTGCCAGCAGCTTATACCGGGGGACAGCCAAAAACATTCAGTACTTC
>TRBV10-2|TRBJ2-1|TRBD2|few|14
CASSGLAGTNEQFF
TGCGCCAGCAGTGGACTAGCGGGGACCAATGAGCAGTTCTTC
>TRBV4-3|TRBJ2-3|TRBD1|-|15
CASSLSTGSGDTQYF
TGCGCCAGCAGCCTGTCGACAGGGAGTGGAGATACGCAGTATTTT
>TRBV2|TRBJ1-2|TRBD1|once|14
CASRGTGRHYGYTF
TGTGCCAGCAGGGGGACAGGGAGACACTATGGCTACACCTTC
>TRBV10-2|TRBJ2-5|TRBD2|-|13
CASGLAGPSAQYF
TGCGCCAGCGGGCTAGCGGGGCCTTCGGCCCAGTACTTC
>TRBV6-5|TRBJ2-1|-|-|12
CASTKGSNEQFF
TGTGCCAGCACCAAGGGGTCTAATGAGCAGTTCTTC
>TRBV4-3|TRBJ2-4|TRBD2|-|16
CASSQDQAGAKNIQYF
TGCGCCAGCAGCCAAGATCAAGCGGGGGCCAAAAACATTCAGTACTTC
>TRBV5-6|TRBJ2-5|-|-|15
CASSPPLPRQETQYF
TGTGCCAGCAGCCCCCCCCTCCCCCGTCAAGAGACCCAGTACTTC